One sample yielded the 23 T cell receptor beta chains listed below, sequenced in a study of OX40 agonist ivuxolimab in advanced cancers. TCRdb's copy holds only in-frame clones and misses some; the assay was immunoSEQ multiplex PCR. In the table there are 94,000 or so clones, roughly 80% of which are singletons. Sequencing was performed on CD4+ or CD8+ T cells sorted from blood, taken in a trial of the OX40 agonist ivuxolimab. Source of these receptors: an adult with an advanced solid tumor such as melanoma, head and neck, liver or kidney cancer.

CDR3 nucleotides: TGTGCCAGCAGCCTTGACAGGAGTTCACCCCTCCACTTT. It codes for CASSLDRSSPLHF. This chain links TRBV11-3 with TRBJ1-6, with D perhaps matching TRBD1 (6 bases). Between the trimmed V and J ends, which lost 5 bases and 9 bases, there was a span of 11 bases. The CDR3 covers 13 residues. Germline CDR1 is SGHNT and CDR2 is YENEEA.

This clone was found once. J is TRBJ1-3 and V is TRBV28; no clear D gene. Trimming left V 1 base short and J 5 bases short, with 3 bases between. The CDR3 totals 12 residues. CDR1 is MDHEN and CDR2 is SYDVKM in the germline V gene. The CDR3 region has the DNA TGTGCCAGCAGTTTATCTCGAAACACCATATATTTT. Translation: CASSLSRNTIYF.

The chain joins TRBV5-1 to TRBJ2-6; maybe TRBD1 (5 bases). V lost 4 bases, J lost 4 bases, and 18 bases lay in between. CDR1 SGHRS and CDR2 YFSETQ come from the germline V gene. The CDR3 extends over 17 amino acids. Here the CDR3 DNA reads TGCGCCAGCAGCCGGAGCGACAGCACAGTAGGGGCCAACGTCCTGACTTTC. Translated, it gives CASSRSDSTVGANVLTF.

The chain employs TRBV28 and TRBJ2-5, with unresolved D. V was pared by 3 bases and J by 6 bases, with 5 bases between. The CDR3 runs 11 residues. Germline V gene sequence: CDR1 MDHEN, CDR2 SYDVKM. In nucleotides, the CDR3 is TGTGCCAGCAGTTTTAAGAAGACCCAGTACTTC. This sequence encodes CASSFKKTQYF. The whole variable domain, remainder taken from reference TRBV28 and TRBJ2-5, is DVKVTQSSRYLVKRTGEKVFLECVQDMDHENMFWYRQDPGLGLRLIYFSYDVKMKEKGDIPEGYSVSREKKERFSLILESASTNQTSMYLCASSFKKTQYFGPGTRLLVL.

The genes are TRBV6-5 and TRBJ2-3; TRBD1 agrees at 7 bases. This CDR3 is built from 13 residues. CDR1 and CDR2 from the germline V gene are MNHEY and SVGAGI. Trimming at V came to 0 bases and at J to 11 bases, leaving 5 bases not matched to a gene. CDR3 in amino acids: CASSYSDRDGQYF. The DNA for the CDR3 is TGTGCCAGCAGTTACTCCGACAGGGATGGGCAGTATTTT.

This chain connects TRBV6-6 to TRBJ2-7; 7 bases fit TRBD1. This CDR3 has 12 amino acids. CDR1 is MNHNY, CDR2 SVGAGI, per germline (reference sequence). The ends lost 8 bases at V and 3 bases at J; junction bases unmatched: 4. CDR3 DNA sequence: TGTGCCAGCCGTGACAGGGACTACGAGCAGTACGTC. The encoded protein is CASRDRDYEQYV.

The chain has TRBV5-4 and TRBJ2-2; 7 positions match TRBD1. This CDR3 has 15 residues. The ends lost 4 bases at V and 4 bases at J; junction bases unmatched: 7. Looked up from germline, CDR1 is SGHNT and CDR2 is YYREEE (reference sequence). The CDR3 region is CASSRGQETTGELFF. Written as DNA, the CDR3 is TGTGCCAGCAGCCGTGGACAGGAAACCACCGGGGAGCTGTTTTTT.

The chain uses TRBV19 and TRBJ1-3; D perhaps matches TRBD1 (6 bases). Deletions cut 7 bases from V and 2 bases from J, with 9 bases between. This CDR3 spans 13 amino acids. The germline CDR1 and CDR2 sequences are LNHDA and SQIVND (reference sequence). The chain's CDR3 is CASTRTAGNTIYF. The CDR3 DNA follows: TGTGCCAGTACCCGGACAGCTGGAAACACCATATATTTT.

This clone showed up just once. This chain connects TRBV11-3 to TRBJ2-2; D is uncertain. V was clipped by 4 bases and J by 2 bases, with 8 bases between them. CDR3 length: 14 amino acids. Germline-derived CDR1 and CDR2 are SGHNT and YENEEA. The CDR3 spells CASSYYTNTGELFF. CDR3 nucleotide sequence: TGTGCCAGCAGCTATTATACAAACACCGGGGAGCTGTTTTTT.

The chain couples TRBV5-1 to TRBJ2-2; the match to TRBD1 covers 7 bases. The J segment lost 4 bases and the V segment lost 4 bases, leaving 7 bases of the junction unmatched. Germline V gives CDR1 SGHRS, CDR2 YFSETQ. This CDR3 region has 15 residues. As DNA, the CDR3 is TGCGCCAGCAGCCCTCCGACAGGGTCCACCGGGGAGCTGTTTTTT. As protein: CASSPPTGSTGELFF.

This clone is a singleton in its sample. Here the CDR3 DNA reads TGTGCCAGCAGCCCGGGACAGGGAACCTACAATGAGCAGTTCTTC. Residues: CASSPGQGTYNEQFF. The rearrangement joins TRBV7-6 to TRBJ2-1, with TRBD1 identical over 9 bases. Germline V gene data show CDR1 as SGHVS and CDR2 as FNYEAQ. The CDR3 sequence is 15 residues long. Trimming took 5 bases from V and 2 from J; bases not matched to a gene: 4.

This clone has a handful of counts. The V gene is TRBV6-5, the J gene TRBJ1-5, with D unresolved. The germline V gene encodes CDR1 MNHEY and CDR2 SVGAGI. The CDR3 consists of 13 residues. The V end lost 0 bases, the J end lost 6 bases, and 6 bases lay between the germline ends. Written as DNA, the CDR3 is TGTGCCAGCAGTTACTCTGGGTTTCAGCCCCAGCATTTT. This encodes CASSYSGFQPQHF.

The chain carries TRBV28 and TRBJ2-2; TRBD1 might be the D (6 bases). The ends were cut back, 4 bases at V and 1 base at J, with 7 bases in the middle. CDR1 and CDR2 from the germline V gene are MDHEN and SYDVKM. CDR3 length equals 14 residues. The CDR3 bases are TGTGCCAGCAGTTCGGGACAGAACACCGGGGAGCTGTTTTTT. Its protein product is CASSSGQNTGELFF. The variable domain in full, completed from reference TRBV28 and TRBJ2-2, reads DVKVTQSSRYLVKRTGEKVFLECVQDMDHENMFWYRQDPGLGLRLIYFSYDVKMKEKGDIPEGYSVSREKKERFSLILESASTNQTSMYLCASSSGQNTGELFFGEGSRLTVL.

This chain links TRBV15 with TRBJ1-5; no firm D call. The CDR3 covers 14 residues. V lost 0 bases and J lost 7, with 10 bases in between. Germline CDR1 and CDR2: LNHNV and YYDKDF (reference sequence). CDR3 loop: CATSRESGAQPQHF. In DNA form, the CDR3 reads TGTGCCACCAGCAGAGAAAGCGGAGCGCAGCCCCAGCATTTT.

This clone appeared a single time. CDR3 region: CASSLAGPAGGTDTQYF. For the CDR3, the DNA is TGTGCCAGCAGCTTGGCAGGACCAGCGGGTGGGACAGATACGCAGTATTTT. The chain couples TRBV5-5 to TRBJ2-3, with D perhaps TRBD2 (6 bases). Trimming took off 0 bases at V and 3 bases at J, with 17 bases between the two ends. The CDR3 totals 17 residues. Germline V gene sequence: CDR1 SGHKS, CDR2 YYEKEE (reference sequence).

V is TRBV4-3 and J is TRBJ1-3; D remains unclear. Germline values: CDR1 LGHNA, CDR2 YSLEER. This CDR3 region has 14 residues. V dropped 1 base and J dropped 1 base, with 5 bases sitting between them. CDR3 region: CASSQGVSGNTIYF. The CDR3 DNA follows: TGCGCCAGCAGCCAAGGGGTTTCTGGAAACACCATATATTTT.

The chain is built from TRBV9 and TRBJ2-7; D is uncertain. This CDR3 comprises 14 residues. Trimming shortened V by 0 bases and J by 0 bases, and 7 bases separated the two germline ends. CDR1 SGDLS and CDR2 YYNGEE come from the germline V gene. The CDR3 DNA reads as TGTGCCAGCAGCGTAGTGGGAAACTCCTACGAGCAGTACTTC. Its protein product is CASSVVGNSYEQYF.

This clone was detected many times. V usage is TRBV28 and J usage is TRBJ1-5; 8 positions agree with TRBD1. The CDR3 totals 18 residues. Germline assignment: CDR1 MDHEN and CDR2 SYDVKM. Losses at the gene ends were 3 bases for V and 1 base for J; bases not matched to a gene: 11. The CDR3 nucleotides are TGTGCCAGCAGTTTGTCCAGGGGGCTAATATCGAGCAATCAGCCCCAGCATTTT. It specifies CASSLSRGLISSNQPQHF.

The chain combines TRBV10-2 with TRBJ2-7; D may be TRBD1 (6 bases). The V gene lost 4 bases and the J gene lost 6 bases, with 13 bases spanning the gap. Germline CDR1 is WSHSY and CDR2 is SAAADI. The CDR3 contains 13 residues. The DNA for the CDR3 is TGCGCCAGCAGTGTGGCGGCAGGGGTCGAGCAGTACGTC. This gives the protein CASSVAAGVEQYV.

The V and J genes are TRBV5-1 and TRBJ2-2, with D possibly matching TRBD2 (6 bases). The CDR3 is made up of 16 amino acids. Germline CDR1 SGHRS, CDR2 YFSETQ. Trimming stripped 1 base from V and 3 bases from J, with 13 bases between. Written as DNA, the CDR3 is TGCGCCAGCAGCTTGTCGGGAGCCCCAGACACCGGGGAGCTGTTTTTT. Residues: CASSLSGAPDTGELFF.

CDR3 bases: TGTGCCAGTAAGGGTCTGGGGGATCAGCCCCAGCATTTT. Translating gives CASKGLGDQPQHF. The V call is TRBV19, the J call TRBJ1-5; the D gene is possibly TRBD1 (5 bases). The CDR3 totals 13 residues. Trimming shortened V by 7 bases and J by 5 bases, and 12 bases separated the two germline ends. The germline V gene has CDR1 LNHDA and CDR2 SQIVND (reference sequence).

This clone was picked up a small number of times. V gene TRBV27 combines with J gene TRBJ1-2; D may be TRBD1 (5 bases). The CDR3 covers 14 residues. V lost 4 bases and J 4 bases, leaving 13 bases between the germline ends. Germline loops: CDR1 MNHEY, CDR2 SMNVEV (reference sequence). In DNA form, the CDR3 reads TGTGCCAGCAGTTCAATGGACGGGACCTATGGCTACACCTTC. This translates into CASSSMDGTYGYTF.

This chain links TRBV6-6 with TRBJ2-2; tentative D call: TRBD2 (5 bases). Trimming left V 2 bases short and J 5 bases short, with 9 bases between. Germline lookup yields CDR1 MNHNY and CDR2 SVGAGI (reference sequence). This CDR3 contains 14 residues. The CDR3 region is CASSYDGGTGELFF. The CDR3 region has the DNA TGTGCCAGCAGTTACGACGGAGGAACCGGGGAGCTGTTTTTT.